This note documents a single T cell receptor beta chain sequence. Its antigen is unidentified. The entry originates in a study of T-cell memory formation after mild COVID-19. Overall study context: There were largely donor-specific TCR clusters.

TCRdb passed the 5' RACE reads through MiXCR, listing each CDR3 protein once. This table holds around 530,000 distinct CDR3 sequences, about 20% found once. J was trimmed by 5 bases and V by 4 bases; bases with no gene match: 7. From germline, CDR1 is SGHDT and CDR2 YYEEEE. The CDR3 sequence is 14 residues long. Findings and limits, study-wide: Memory cells collected pre-infection included some clones that later responded, suggesting cross-reactive memory joined. From day 15 to 85, contracting clones were balanced between CD4 and CD8, whereas later expanders leaned toward CD4+.

This rearrangement joins TRBV5-6 to TRBJ2-3; TRBD2 matches 7 bases. The receptor was isolated from an adult woman who had mild COVID-19 (a few samples of this study predate the infection). Cell type and time point are not known. Sequencing was done on a sample of PBMCs or a T cell subset sorted from them (not recorded which). CDR3 DNA sequence: TGTGCCAGCAGCGGGAGGGGTCGTGAAGATACGCAGTATTTT. This translates into CASSGRGREDTQYF.